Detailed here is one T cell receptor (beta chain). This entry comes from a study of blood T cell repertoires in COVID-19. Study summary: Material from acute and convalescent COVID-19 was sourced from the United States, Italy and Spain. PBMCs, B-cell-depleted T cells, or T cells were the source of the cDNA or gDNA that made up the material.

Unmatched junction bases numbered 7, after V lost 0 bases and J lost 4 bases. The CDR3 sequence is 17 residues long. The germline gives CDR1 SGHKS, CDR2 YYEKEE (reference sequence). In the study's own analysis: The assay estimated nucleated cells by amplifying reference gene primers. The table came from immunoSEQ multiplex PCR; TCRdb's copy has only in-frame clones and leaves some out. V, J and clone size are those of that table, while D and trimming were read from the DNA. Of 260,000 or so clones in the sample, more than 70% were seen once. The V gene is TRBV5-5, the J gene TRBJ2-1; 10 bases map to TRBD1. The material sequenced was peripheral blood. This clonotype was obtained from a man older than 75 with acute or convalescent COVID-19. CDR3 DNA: TGTGCCAGCAGCTTGGATGTTGGGACAGGGGTATACAATGAGCAGTTCTTC. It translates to CASSLDVGTGVYNEQFF.